This TCR beta chain comes out of a study of CD8+ T cells in alopecia areata. The germline V gene encodes CDR1 SGDLS and CDR2 YYNGEE. V lost 4 bases to trimming and J lost 2 bases; unmatched junction nucleotides: 2. The CDR3 is 14 residues long. As to treatment: oral pan-JAK inhibitor, 5-10 mg twice daily. TCR sequencing used cDNA made by reverse transcription of extracted RNA. Method: immunoSEQ multiplex PCR; TCRdb's copy keeps in-frame clones and lacks some. The sample holds about 290,000 clones, 58% seen once. The chain recombines TRBV9 with TRBJ2-5; 10 bases match TRBD2. The TCR comes from a human donor with alopecia areata. Sequenced here: CD4+ T cells sorted from blood, sampled at week 24, from a patient treated with tofacitinib. CDR3 region: CASSKGLAQETQYF. CDR3 DNA: TGTGCCAGCAGCAAGGGACTAGCGCAAGAGACCCAGTACTTC.